Listed here are 4 T cell receptor beta chains from one sample, sequenced in a study of cytomegalovirus exposure and HLA in healthy donors. The protocol was immunoSEQ multiplex PCR, while the TCRdb copy is restricted to in-frame clones and leaves out a portion. The sample lists 55,000 to 80,000 clones, roughly 94% occurring once. Source material: PBMCs. Source of these receptors: a woman between 18 and 29 years old in good health and CMV-seropositive.

This clone was found a few times. This rearrangement joins TRBV7-6 to TRBJ2-7; 9 nucleotides agree with TRBD1. Unmatched junction bases numbered 3, after V lost 2 bases and J lost 7 bases. The germline gives CDR1 SGHVS, CDR2 FNYEAQ. The CDR3 contains 13 residues. The CDR3 region is CASSLRDREEQYF. In nucleotides, the CDR3 is TGTGCCAGCAGCTTACGGGACAGGGAAGAGCAGTACTTC.

The V and J genes are TRBV9 and TRBJ1-4, with a weak D call TRBD1 (6 bases). The ends were cut back, 3 bases at V and 8 bases at J, with 20 bases in the middle. CDR1 SGDLS and CDR2 YYNGEE come from the germline V gene. CDR3 size: 16 residues. For the CDR3, the DNA is TGTGCCAGCAGCGCGGGGGGCCGGCAGGAAGGGGAAAAACTGTTTTTT. This encodes CASSAGGRQEGEKLFF.

V is TRBV7-8 and J is TRBJ2-7; a possible D gene is TRBD1 (5 bases). The CDR3 is made up of 14 amino acids. Germline assignment: CDR1 SGHVS and CDR2 FQNEAQ. Trimming stripped 1 base from V and 0 bases from J, with 7 bases between. In DNA form, the CDR3 reads TGTGCCAGCAGCTTAGGGGGCGGCTCCTACGAGCAGTACTTC. Its translation is CASSLGGGSYEQYF.

The chain uses TRBV28 and TRBJ2-7, with 9 bases fitting TRBD1. Germline V gene data show CDR1 as MDHEN and CDR2 as SYDVKM. This CDR3 comprises 12 residues. V shed 8 bases and J 11 bases; nucleotides not matched to a gene: 10. The DNA of the CDR3 is TGTGCCAGCCGGGACCAGACAGGGGGGGAGTACTTC. Protein: CASRDQTGGEYF.